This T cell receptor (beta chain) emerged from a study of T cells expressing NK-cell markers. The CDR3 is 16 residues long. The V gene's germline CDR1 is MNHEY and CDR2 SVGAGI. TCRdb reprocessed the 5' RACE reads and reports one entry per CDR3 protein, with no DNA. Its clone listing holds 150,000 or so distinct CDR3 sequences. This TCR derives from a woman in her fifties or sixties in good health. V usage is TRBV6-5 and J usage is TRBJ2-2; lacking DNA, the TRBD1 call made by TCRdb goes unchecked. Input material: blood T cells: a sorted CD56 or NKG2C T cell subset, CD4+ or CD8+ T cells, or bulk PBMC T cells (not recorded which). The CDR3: CASSYSDRVNTGELFF.